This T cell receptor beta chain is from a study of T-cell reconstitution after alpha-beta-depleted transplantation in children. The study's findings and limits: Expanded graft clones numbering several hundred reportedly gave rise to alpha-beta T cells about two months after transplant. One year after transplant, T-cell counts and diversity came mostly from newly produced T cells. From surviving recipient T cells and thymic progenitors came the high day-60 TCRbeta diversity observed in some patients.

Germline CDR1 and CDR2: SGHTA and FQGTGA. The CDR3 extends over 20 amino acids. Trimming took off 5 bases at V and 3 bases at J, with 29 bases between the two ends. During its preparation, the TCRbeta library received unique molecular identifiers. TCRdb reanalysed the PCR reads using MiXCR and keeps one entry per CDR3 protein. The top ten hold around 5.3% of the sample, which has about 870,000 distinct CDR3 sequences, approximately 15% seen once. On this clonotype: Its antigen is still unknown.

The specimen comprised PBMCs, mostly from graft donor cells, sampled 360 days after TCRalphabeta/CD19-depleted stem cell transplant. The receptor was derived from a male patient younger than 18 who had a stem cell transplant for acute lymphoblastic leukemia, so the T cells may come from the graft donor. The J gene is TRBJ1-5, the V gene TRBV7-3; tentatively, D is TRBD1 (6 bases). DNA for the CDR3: TGTGCCAGCAGCCTATTAGGACCTAAACAGGGCACTTATCTCAATCAGCCCCAGCATTTT. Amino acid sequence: CASSLLGPKQGTYLNQPQHF.